This T cell receptor beta chain was sequenced during a study of T cell responses to AZD1222 COVID-19 vaccine. Study-wide results and limits: The study identified only five to seven AZD1222 recipients as seropositive at baseline. Nearly half of spike-specific TCRs reportedly target variant regions that are unmutated in the B.1.351 and B.1.1.7 variants.

Remarks on this clone: Its antigen is not identified.

V lost 5 bases and J lost 8, with 10 bases in between. Germline V gene lookup returns CDR1 MNHNY and CDR2 SVGAGI (reference sequence). This CDR3 region has 13 residues. The protocol was immunoSEQ multiplex PCR, while the TCRdb copy is restricted to in-frame clones and leaves out a portion. The table has 150,000 to 200,000 clones, 90% to 95% seen once. This TCR came from an adult in good health. The source material was peripheral blood, sampled on day 0 of AZD1222 vaccination. The chain is built from TRBV6-6 and TRBJ1-6; the D gene is possibly TRBD1 (5 bases). CDR3 region: CASSGAFDSPLHF. Written as DNA, the CDR3 is TGTGCCAGCAGTGGGGCATTTGATTCACCCCTCCACTTT.